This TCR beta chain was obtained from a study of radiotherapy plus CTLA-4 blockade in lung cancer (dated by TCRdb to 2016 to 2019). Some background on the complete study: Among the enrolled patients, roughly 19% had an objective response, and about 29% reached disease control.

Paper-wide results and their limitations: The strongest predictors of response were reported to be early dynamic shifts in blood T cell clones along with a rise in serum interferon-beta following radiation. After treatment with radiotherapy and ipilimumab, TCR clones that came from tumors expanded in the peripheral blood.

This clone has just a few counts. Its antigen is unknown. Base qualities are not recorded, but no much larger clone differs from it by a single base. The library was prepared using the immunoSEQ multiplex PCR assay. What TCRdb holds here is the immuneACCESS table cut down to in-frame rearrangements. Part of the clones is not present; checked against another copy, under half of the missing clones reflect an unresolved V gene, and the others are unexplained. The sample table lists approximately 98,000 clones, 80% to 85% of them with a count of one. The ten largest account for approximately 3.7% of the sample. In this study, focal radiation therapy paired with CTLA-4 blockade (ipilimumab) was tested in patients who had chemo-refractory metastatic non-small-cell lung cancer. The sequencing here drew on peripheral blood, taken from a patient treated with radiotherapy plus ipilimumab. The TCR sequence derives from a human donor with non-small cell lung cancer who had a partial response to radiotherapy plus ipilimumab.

The sequenced DNA: TGCGCCAGCAGGGGACAGGGGAAATGGGACGAGCAGTACTTC. Its translation is CASRGQGKWDEQYF. In this chain, TRBV5-1 is recombined with TRBJ2-7, with 10 central nucleotides matching TRBD1. Trimming accounts for 5 bases at V and 5 bases at J, while the number of junction bases matched to no gene is 7. From the cysteine through the phenylalanine, the CDR3 covers 14 amino acids. CDR3 DNA is the only sequence kept; it has 42 bases, read in frame from the first base. From the germline V gene, CDR1 is SGHRS and CDR2 is YFSETQ.